A single sample is the source of the 23 T cell receptor beta chains below, sequenced in a study of T cells in Graves' hyperthyroidism and ophthalmopathy (dated by TCRdb to between 2019 and 2020). The library was prepared using multiplex PCR. This sample was sequenced with an Illumina HiSeq 2000. TCR beta CDR3 regions were amplified from RNA transcripts. A first-round RT-PCR of the TCR CDR3 used the HTBI primer set with the Qiagen OneStep RT-PCR kit. TCRdb trimmed the raw reads at Q25, called clones with MiXCR and kept productive beta chains. Records with the same CDR3 protein are collapsed into one entry carrying the most frequent genes and DNA. This sample is represented by 500,000 to 600,000 distinct CDR3 sequences; roughly a sixth of them were singletons. The biggest ten clones account for roughly 18% of the sample. Specimen: blood. The receptors stem from a woman under 30 with Graves' hyperthyroidism.

As concerns this clonotype: This clone may be a read error of a much larger clone one base away. The chain carries TRBV11-2 and TRBJ1-2; weak D call: TRBD1 (6 bases). The CDR3 length is 14 residues. Trimming removed 6 bases at V and 2 bases at J, with 13 bases between. Germline V gives CDR1 SGHAT, CDR2 FQNNGV. CDR3 residues: CASSDPGQNYGYTF. The CDR3 DNA follows: TGTGCCAGCAGTGACCCGGGACAAAACTATGGCTACACCTTC.

The J gene is TRBJ2-4, the V gene TRBV12-3 or TRBV12-4; D may match TRBD1 or TRBD2 (5 bases each). The V end was cut by 3 bases, the J end by 0 bases, with 15 bases between. The CDR3 consists of 17 residues. As DNA, the CDR3 is TGTGCCAGCAGTTTCTGGAGAGGGACGCTAGCCAAAAACATTCAGTACTTC. Amino acid sequence: CASSFWRGTLAKNIQYF.

This clonotype was seen a handful of times. The chain couples TRBV7-2 to TRBJ1-3, with TRBD1 matching 8 bases. V gave up 6 bases and J gave up 0 bases; unmatched junction bases: 10. The CDR3 length is 17 residues. CDR1 and CDR2 (germline): SGHTA, FQGNSA. CDR3 in amino acids: CASSTWTGLSSGNTIYF. CDR3 nucleotides: TGTGCCAGCAGTACCTGGACAGGGCTAAGCTCTGGAAACACCATATATTTT.

The chain carries TRBV5-1 and TRBJ1-6, with D possibly matching TRBD1 (5 bases). The germline gives CDR1 SGHRS, CDR2 YFSETQ. The CDR3 has 12 residues. Trimming removed 4 bases from V and 10 bases from J, with 9 bases in between. DNA for the CDR3: TGCGCCAGCAGCCAGGACAACTCACCCCTCCACTTT. It is translated as CASSQDNSPLHF.

The table lists this clonotype with a few counts. The chain has TRBV7-8 and TRBJ2-2, with D perhaps matching TRBD1 (5 bases). V was shortened by 2 bases and J by 1 base, with 11 bases between the two germline ends. The CDR3 runs 16 residues. CDR1 is SGHVS and CDR2 is FQNEAQ in the germline V gene. CDR3 DNA sequence: TGTGCCAGCAGCTTACGTAGGCAGGGGAACACCGGGGAGCTGTTTTTT. Translation: CASSLRRQGNTGELFF. The full variable domain, rest sourced from reference TRBV7-8 and TRBJ2-2, is GAGVSQSPRYKVAKRGQDVALRCDPISGHVSLFWYQQALGQGPEFLTYFQNEAQLDKSGLPSDRFFAERPEGSVSTLKIQRTQQEDSAVYLCASSLRRQGNTGELFFGEGSRLTVL.

This clonotype appeared many times. V gene TRBV7-9 combines with J gene TRBJ2-1, with 8 bases fitting TRBD1. Unmatched junction bases numbered 8, after V lost 5 bases and J lost 2 bases. Per germline, CDR1 SEHNR and CDR2 FQNEAQ (reference sequence). The CDR3 has 16 amino acids. DNA of the CDR3: TGTGCCAGCAGCGCCCCGACAGGGGCCGCCTACAATGAGCAGTTCTTC. This translates into CASSAPTGAAYNEQFF.

V is TRBV29-1 and J is TRBJ1-6, with D possibly TRBD1 on 5 matching bases. The germline CDR1 and CDR2 sequences are SQVTM and ANQGSEA. The CDR3 length is 13 residues. V was cut by 5 bases and J by 7 bases, with 12 bases left in between. In DNA form, the CDR3 reads TGCAGCGTTCGAGGGGCCGCCAATTCACCCCTCCACTTT. It encodes CSVRGAANSPLHF.

The chain employs TRBV6-1 and TRBJ2-5, with 7 bases that match TRBD1. J lost 4 bases, V lost 5 bases, and 10 bases had no gene match. The CDR3 has 15 amino acids. CDR1 MNHNS and CDR2 SASEGT come from the germline V gene. The CDR3 sequence: CASSPPGQSGETQYF. Here the CDR3 DNA reads TGTGCCAGCAGTCCGCCGGGACAGTCAGGAGAGACCCAGTACTTC.

This clonotype was observed many times. This chain connects TRBV3-1 to TRBJ1-1; D is unresolved. V was trimmed by 6 bases and J by 1 base, leaving 15 bases between them. CDR3 length: 15 amino acids. Per the germline V gene, CDR1 is LGHDT and CDR2 is YNNKEL (reference sequence). CDR3 amino acids: CASRSLGSRNTEAFF. CDR3 nucleotides: TGTGCCAGCAGAAGTCTTGGAAGCAGGAACACTGAAGCTTTCTTT.

CDR3 sequence reads: CASRGDSSGANVLTF. The CDR3 coding sequence is TGTGCCAGCAGGGGCGACAGTTCTGGGGCCAACGTCCTGACTTTC. V and J are TRBV3-1 and TRBJ2-6, with D maybe TRBD1 (5 bases). Germline values: CDR1 LGHDT, CDR2 YNNKEL (reference sequence). The CDR3 loop spans 15 amino acids. Trimming removed 6 bases at V and 1 base at J, with 10 bases between.

V and J are TRBV4-1 and TRBJ2-5; D tentatively reads TRBD1 or TRBD2 (5 bases each). The V gene lost 3 bases and the J gene lost 4 bases, with 12 bases spanning the gap. The CDR3 has 14 residues. Per germline, CDR1 MGHRA and CDR2 YSYEKL. CDR3 bases: TGCGCCAGCAGCCACGAACGGGACGGAGAGACCCAGTACTTC. Translation: CASSHERDGETQYF.

This clonotype was picked up a small number of times. The chain joins TRBV12-3 or TRBV12-4 to TRBJ1-3, with D unresolved. This CDR3 comprises 14 residues. Trimming shortened V by 1 base and J by 7 bases, and 11 bases separated the two germline ends. The CDR3 coding sequence is TGTGCCAGCAGTTTAGGGAGGCCCTGGAACACCATATATTTT. This codes for CASSLGRPWNTIYF.

This clonotype was found a few times. This chain uses TRBV5-8 with TRBJ2-7; no clear D gene. This CDR3 contains 13 residues. Germline values: CDR1 SGHTS, CDR2 YDEGEE. Trimming took 4 bases from V and 2 from J, leaving 10 bases between them. The DNA of the CDR3 is TGTGCCAGCAGCATAGACCGAGCCTACGAGCAGTACTTC. It specifies CASSIDRAYEQYF. The full variable domain, rest sourced from reference TRBV5-8 and TRBJ2-7, is EAGVTQSPTHLIKTRGQQATLRCSPISGHTSVYWYQQALGLGLQFLLWYDEGEERNRGNFPPRFSGRQFPNYSSELNVNALELEDSALYLCASSIDRAYEQYFGPGTRLTVT.

This clonotype appeared many times. CDR3: CASLVPRSPVYNEQFF. The CDR3 DNA reads as TGTGCCAGCCTTGTTCCTCGTAGCCCCGTTTACAATGAGCAGTTCTTC. The chain employs TRBV6-4 and TRBJ2-1; D remains unclear. Per the germline V gene, CDR1 is MRHNA and CDR2 is SNTAGT. The V end was cut by 8 bases, the J end by 4 bases, with 21 bases between. The CDR3 spans 16 residues.

This clonotype showed up just a few times. The CDR3 protein is CASSLLKSETQYF. The DNA of the CDR3 is TGCGCCAGCAGCTTATTAAAGTCGGAGACCCAGTACTTC. The chain uses TRBV5-1 and TRBJ2-5; D is undetermined. Germline values: CDR1 SGHRS, CDR2 YFSETQ. This CDR3 is built from 13 residues. V was pared by 2 bases and J by 5 bases, with 10 bases between.

This clonotype turned up a few times. This rearrangement joins TRBV29-1 to TRBJ1-2; D uncertain. From germline, CDR1 is SQVTM and CDR2 ANQGSEA. The CDR3 runs 13 residues. V was pared by 7 bases and J by 8 bases, with 20 bases between. Here the CDR3 DNA reads TGCAGCGCCAGCCCTGGTCTCCCCATAGGCTACACCTTC. Its protein product is CSASPGLPIGYTF.

This clonotype came up many times. The chain employs TRBV5-1 and TRBJ2-7; possible D gene TRBD1, 5 bases. Trimming pared 4 bases from V and 0 bases from J, leaving 17 bases between. Germline CDR1 is SGHRS and CDR2 is YFSETQ. There are 16 residues in the CDR3. The CDR3 sequence is CASSASDTRASYEQYF. The CDR3 coding sequence is TGCGCCAGCAGCGCCTCGGACACACGGGCCTCCTACGAGCAGTACTTC.

V and J are TRBV6-5 and TRBJ2-3, with TRBD1 matching over 9 bases. This CDR3 comprises 16 residues. V shed 1 base and J 3 bases; nucleotides not matched to a gene: 5. The germline V gene has CDR1 MNHEY and CDR2 SVGAGI. The CDR3 nucleotides read TGTGCCAGCAGTTACTTTTCCGGGACAGGGACAGATACGCAGTATTTT. It is translated as CASSYFSGTGTDTQYF.

Many counts were recorded for this clonotype. The chain carries TRBV20-1 and TRBJ2-7; 11 bases are a match to TRBD2. V shed 4 bases, J shed 6 bases, and the junction held 8 bases outside the gene matches. Germline CDR1 and CDR2: DFQATT and SNEGSKA (reference sequence). This CDR3 is 14 amino acids long. CDR3 DNA sequence: TGCAGTGCTAACCCACTAGCGGGAGCGTTCGAGCAGTACTTC. Protein: CSANPLAGAFEQYF.

This clonotype was recorded many times. The CDR3 DNA is TGTGCCAGCACCGATTTGGGCGGGGGTTCCTACAATGAGCAGTTCTTC. It encodes CASTDLGGGSYNEQFF. The gene calls are TRBV2 and TRBJ2-1; TRBD2 aligns across 7 bases. The germline V gene encodes CDR1 SNHLY and CDR2 FYNNEI. The CDR3 is made up of 16 amino acids. Trimming removed 7 bases from V and 1 base from J; junction bases left unmatched: 10.

This clonotype has at least ten counts. This chain connects TRBV2 to TRBJ2-1; D not certain. The CDR3 runs 12 residues. Germline CDR1 is SNHLY and CDR2 is FYNNEI. The V gene lost 7 bases and the J gene lost 3 bases, with 7 bases spanning the gap. This CDR3 is CASINGYNEQFF. CDR3 DNA sequence: TGTGCCAGCATTAACGGCTACAATGAGCAGTTCTTC.

V and J are TRBV30 and TRBJ2-7; 12 bases are a match to TRBD2. Germline-derived CDR1 and CDR2 are GTSNPN and SVGIG (reference sequence). V lost 8 bases and J lost 3; bases outside the gene matches: 8. CDR3 length: 14 amino acids. This chain's CDR3 is CASRELAGGYEQYF. Here the CDR3 DNA reads TGTGCCAGTAGAGAACTAGCGGGAGGCTACGAGCAGTACTTC.

The V and J genes are TRBV4-3 and TRBJ2-7; a possible D gene is TRBD2 (6 bases). This CDR3 comprises 16 residues. CDR1 is LGHNA, CDR2 YSLEER, per germline. Trimming stripped 3 bases from V and 0 bases from J, with 15 bases between. CDR3: CASSHLRTTSSYEQYF. In DNA, the CDR3 is TGCGCCAGCAGCCACCTTCGGACTACGAGCTCCTACGAGCAGTACTTC.